This passage covers 12 T cell receptor beta chains from one sample sequenced in a study of control samples from healthy donors and cancer patients. Profiling relied on immunoSEQ multiplex PCR, and the TCRdb table lists in-frame clones only, not all of them. This table holds 100,000 to 150,000 clones, about 90% found once. The sequenced material came from blood. All receptors come from a man between 18 and 35 years old in good health.

This CDR3 reads CASSWAGGARSGKLFF. DNA of the CDR3: TGTGCCAGCAGTTGGGCAGGGGGCGCCAGGTCAGGAAAACTGTTTTTT. The chain has TRBV27 and TRBJ1-4; 8 bases fit TRBD1. V lost 4 bases and J lost 10; bases outside the gene matches: 14. Germline CDR1 reads MNHEY; CDR2 reads SMNVEV (reference sequence). CDR3 length: 16 amino acids. Together with reference TRBV27 and TRBJ1-4, the CDR3 gives the full variable domain: EAQVTQNPRYLITVTGKKLTVTCSQNMNHEYMSWYRQDPGLGLRQIYYSMNVEVTDKGDVPEGYKVSRKEKRNFPLILESPSPNQTSLYFCASSWAGGARSGKLFFGSGTQLSVL.

Only one count was recorded for this clone. This sequence joins TRBV6-2 or TRBV6-3 and TRBJ2-1; D ambiguous. The V gene lost 2 bases and the J gene lost 5 bases, with 13 bases spanning the gap. The CDR3 spans 15 residues. The germline CDR1 and CDR2 sequences are MNHEY and SVGEGT. The CDR3 protein is CASSYGFLVDNEQFF. The CDR3 DNA follows: TGTGCCAGCAGTTACGGATTTTTAGTTGACAATGAGCAGTTCTTC.

This chain connects TRBV6-6 to TRBJ2-1, with 15 bases lining up with TRBD2. This CDR3 spans 14 amino acids. CDR1 is MNHNY and CDR2 is SVGAGI in the germline V gene (reference sequence). The V segment lost 8 bases and the J segment 7 bases; nucleotides outside the gene matches: 3. The DNA for the CDR3 is TGTGCCAGCCAGGGGACTAGCGGGAGGAATGAGCAGTTCTTC. Protein product: CASQGTSGRNEQFF.

The CDR3 protein is CASSLARGKETQYF. In DNA, the CDR3 is TGTGCCAGCAGCTTAGCGCGGGGGAAAGAGACCCAGTACTTC. This sequence joins TRBV7-2 and TRBJ2-5, with 7 positions matching TRBD2. The V gene end was trimmed by 0 bases and the J gene end by 3 bases; junction bases not matched to a gene: 1. The CDR3 loop spans 14 amino acids. Germline CDR1 SGHTA, CDR2 FQGNSA.

V usage is TRBV9 and J usage is TRBJ2-6; 10 nucleotides align to TRBD2. In germline, CDR1 is SGDLS, CDR2 YYNGEE. J gave up 0 bases and V 4 bases, and 7 bases lay outside the gene matches. There are 18 residues in the CDR3. The CDR3 reads CASSPTLAGSSGANVLTF. CDR3 nucleotides: TGTGCCAGCAGCCCCACACTAGCGGGGAGCTCTGGGGCCAACGTCCTGACTTTC.

The chain combines TRBV20-1 with TRBJ2-2; D is unclear. The CDR3 is 13 amino acids. V was pared by 3 bases and J by 8 bases, with 13 bases between. Germline CDR1 reads DFQATT; CDR2 reads SNEGSKA (reference sequence). For the CDR3, the DNA is TGCAGTGCTAGTCGGCCCCCCCGTGGGGAGCTGTTTTTT. It yields the protein CSASRPPRGELFF.

This clone was counted only a few times. The V gene is TRBV5-4, the J gene TRBJ1-1; tentatively, D is TRBD1 (5 bases). Germline V gene sequence: CDR1 SGHNT, CDR2 YYREEE (reference sequence). V shed 2 bases and J shed 1 base, with 12 bases lying between them. There are 15 residues in the CDR3. The CDR3 sequence: CASSFANRRNTEAFF. CDR3 coding DNA: TGTGCCAGCAGCTTCGCCAACAGGAGGAACACTGAAGCTTTCTTT.

The chain has TRBV9 and TRBJ2-2; D gene uncertain. CDR1 is SGDLS, CDR2 YYNGEE, per germline. The CDR3 is 13 residues long. V lost 7 bases to trimming and J lost 5 bases, with 12 bases between them. This chain's CDR3 is CASGGKGTGELFF. The CDR3 nucleotides are TGTGCCAGCGGTGGTAAAGGTACCGGGGAGCTGTTTTTT.

The V and J genes are TRBV7-2 and TRBJ2-7; no firm D call. Germline CDR1 reads SGHTA; CDR2 reads FQGNSA. V was trimmed by 2 bases and J by 5 bases, leaving 16 bases between them. The CDR3 spans 15 residues. The DNA of the CDR3 is TGTGCCAGCAGCTTATCGGCGGTCGCTCTCCACGAGCAGTACTTC. Its protein is CASSLSAVALHEQYF. The whole variable domain, filled in from reference TRBV7-2 and TRBJ2-7, reads GAGVSQSPSNKVTEKGKDVELRCDPISGHTALYWYRQSLGQGLEFLIYFQGNSAPDKSGLPSDRFSAERTGGSVSTLTIQRTQQEDSAVYLCASSLSAVALHEQYFGPGTRLTVT.

V and J are TRBV28 and TRBJ1-4, with D perhaps TRBD1 (6 bases). This CDR3 contains 14 residues. Germline V CDR1 and CDR2: MDHEN, SYDVKM. Between the trimmed V and J ends, which lost 4 bases and 4 bases, there was a span of 10 bases. CDR3 amino acids: CASSSGTRNEKLFF. In DNA form, the CDR3 reads TGTGCCAGCAGTTCTGGGACACGTAATGAAAAACTGTTTTTT.

The J gene is TRBJ1-6, the V gene TRBV7-8, with no clear D. The length of the CDR3 is 14 residues. CDR1 is SGHVS, CDR2 FQNEAQ, per germline. Trimming removed 2 bases from V and 10 bases from J, with 12 bases in between. This chain's CDR3 is CASSLPPASSPLHF. DNA of the CDR3: TGTGCCAGCAGCTTACCCCCTGCTTCCTCACCCCTCCACTTT.

The V call is TRBV5-4, the J call TRBJ1-1, with D perhaps TRBD1 (5 bases). The V end was cut by 4 bases, the J end by 0 bases, with 16 bases between. This CDR3 is 16 amino acids long. The V gene's germline CDR1 is SGHNT and CDR2 YYREEE (reference sequence). The CDR3 here is CASSGRGARVNTEAFF. CDR3 in DNA: TGTGCCAGCAGCGGGAGGGGCGCCCGGGTGAACACTGAAGCTTTCTTT.